This T cell receptor (beta chain) was obtained from a study of blood T cell repertoires in COVID-19. The CDR3 is 11 amino acids. V lost 6 bases, J lost 8 bases, and 11 bases lay in between. CDR1 is GTSNPN, CDR2 SVGIG, per germline (reference sequence). The method was immunoSEQ multiplex PCR; TCRdb's version includes in-frame clones alone and lacks a portion of them. The sample contains 50,000 or so clones, around 90% of which appear only once. V is TRBV30 and J is TRBJ2-4, with D perhaps matching TRBD1 (5 bases). The sequence was collected from a man older than 75 with acute or convalescent COVID-19. Sequenced material: peripheral blood. The CDR3 region is CACLQGYIQYF. The DNA for the CDR3 is TGTGCCTGCCTCCAGGGTTACATTCAGTACTTC.